The next 25 T cell receptor beta chains were all read from a single sample in a study of identical twins. MiXCR, applied by TCRdb to the 5' RACE reads, yields one record per CDR3 protein. The table records under 1 million distinct CDR3 sequences, roughly an eighth of them present only once. A further study also used this sample, focusing on yellow fever vaccine responses in identical twins.

The specimen sequenced was PBMCs. Receptors were obtained from a woman aged 18-35 years in good health.

The chain recombines TRBV4-1 with TRBJ1-4; TRBD1 agrees at 9 bases. V gave up 1 base and J gave up 6 bases; unmatched junction bases: 6. Germline CDR1 reads MGHRA; CDR2 reads YSYEKL. This CDR3 is 16 amino acids long. The CDR3 spells CASSQVKDRGDEKLFF. The CDR3 nucleotides read TGCGCCAGCAGCCAAGTGAAGGACAGGGGTGATGAAAAACTGTTTTTT.

This clonotype has just a few counts. CDR3 amino acids: CAISESTSQQGSPGELFF. CDR3 bases: TGTGCCATCAGTGAGTCGACTTCTCAACAGGGCTCCCCCGGGGAGCTGTTTTTT. The gene calls are TRBV10-3 and TRBJ2-2; D possibly corresponds to TRBD1 (6 bases). CDR3 length equals 18 residues. V was trimmed by 0 bases and J by 6 bases, leaving 20 bases between them. Germline values: CDR1 ENHRY, CDR2 SYGVKD.

This clonotype was picked up a small number of times. The chain recombines TRBV10-3 with TRBJ2-1, with 13 positions matching TRBD2. Per germline, CDR1 ENHRY and CDR2 SYGVKD. The CDR3 loop spans 15 amino acids. J gave up 7 bases and V 4 bases, and 4 bases lay outside the gene matches. The CDR3 is CAISVGTSGNNEQFF. For the CDR3, the DNA is TGTGCCATCAGTGTGGGGACTAGCGGGAATAATGAGCAGTTCTTC.

This clonotype turned up a few times. CDR3 sequence (DNA): TGTGCCAGCCCCCGGGACAGTCGCACAGATACGCAGTATTTT. Its protein is CASPRDSRTDTQYF. The chain links TRBV27 to TRBJ2-3; 7 bases are shared with TRBD1. The length of the CDR3 is 14 residues. With 8 bases clipped from V and 1 base from J, the junction kept 6 bases outside the gene matches. CDR1 MNHEY and CDR2 SMNVEV come from the germline V gene (reference sequence).

This clonotype came up a few times. This rearrangement joins TRBV13 to TRBJ2-1; D unresolved. V lost 4 bases and J 3 bases, leaving 16 bases between the germline ends. The CDR3 totals 16 residues. Germline CDR1 reads PRHDT; CDR2 reads FYEKMQ (reference sequence). CDR3 coding DNA: TGTGCCAGCAGCTCGAATCCGGGTAGAGACTACAATGAGCAGTTCTTC. As protein: CASSSNPGRDYNEQFF.

This clonotype showed up just a few times. One end of the junction fails to match germline, which may point to a read error. The chain couples TRBV20-1 to TRBJ1-6; no definite D call. Germline values: CDR1 DFQATT, CDR2 SNEGSKA (reference sequence). CDR3 length: 15 residues. Here the CDR3 reads CSARGPSSYNSPLHF. As DNA, the CDR3 is TGCAGTGCCAGAGGGCCTAGCTCCTATAATTCACCCCTCCACTTT.

This clonotype was seen a few times. The genes are TRBV29-1 and TRBJ2-2; TRBD2 matches 12 bases. The V and J ends lost 2 bases and 2 bases, in that order; junction bases with no gene match: 3. This CDR3 region has 16 residues. The germline V gene has CDR1 SQVTM and CDR2 ANQGSEA. CDR3 residues: CSVETSGGLNTGELFF. CDR3 bases: TGCAGCGTTGAAACTAGCGGGGGGCTCAACACCGGGGAGCTGTTTTTT.

The chain uses TRBV6-5 and TRBJ2-5, with D unclear. Trimming cost V 0 bases and J 5 bases, with 16 bases left between them. CDR1 is MNHEY, CDR2 SVGAGI, per germline. The CDR3 contains 16 residues. The CDR3 DNA is TGTGCCAGCAGTTACTCCCGTGGTGCGCCAAGGGAGACCCAGTACTTC. Residues: CASSYSRGAPRETQYF.

This clonotype occurred many times. The chain has TRBV29-1 and TRBJ2-4; TRBD1 agrees at 11 bases. V gave up 7 bases and J gave up 11 bases; unmatched junction bases: 10. CDR1 SQVTM and CDR2 ANQGSEA come from the germline V gene. CDR3 length: 13 residues. This CDR3 reads CSGRAGQGAVQYF. Written as DNA, the CDR3 is TGCAGCGGTAGAGCAGGACAGGGGGCGGTTCAGTACTTC.

This clonotype was seen more than once but under ten times. This rearrangement joins TRBV6-2 or TRBV6-3 to TRBJ1-5; D might be TRBD1 (5 bases). Germline values: CDR1 MNHEY, CDR2 SVGEGT. The CDR3 runs to 12 residues. V lost 5 bases to trimming and J lost 9 bases, with 11 bases between them. The CDR3 nucleotides are TGTGCCAGCAGTCAACCTACAGGGCCCCAGCATTTT. Translated: CASSQPTGPQHF.

This clonotype was observed at least ten times. The rearrangement links TRBV20-1 to TRBJ2-7, with TRBD2 identical over 7 bases. Per germline, CDR1 DFQATT and CDR2 SNEGSKA (reference sequence). The CDR3 runs to 12 residues. The V and J ends lost 6 bases and 2 bases, in that order; junction bases with no gene match: 4. CDR3 protein: CSAAGLTYEQYF. The CDR3 DNA reads TGCAGTGCCGCGGGACTAACCTACGAGCAGTACTTC.

In this sample, this clonotype turned up many times. This chain connects TRBV11-2 to TRBJ1-2, with D perhaps TRBD1 (6 bases). The CDR3 totals 14 residues. In germline, CDR1 is SGHAT, CDR2 FQNNGV. The V end was cut by 3 bases, the J end by 8 bases, with 16 bases between. The CDR3 region has the DNA TGTGCCAGCAGCTTTAACAGGGAAGAGTGGGGCTACACCTTC. As protein: CASSFNREEWGYTF.

This clonotype was recorded many times. The V and J genes are TRBV2 and TRBJ2-7; 10 bases agree with TRBD2. The CDR3 contains 12 residues. The junction had 0 bases not matched to a gene; V was cut back by 8 bases and J by 2 bases. From germline, CDR1 is SNHLY and CDR2 FYNNEI. CDR3 sequence (DNA): TGTGCCAGCGGGACTAGCGCCTACGAGCAGTACTTC. Translation: CASGTSAYEQYF.

This clonotype was picked up many times. V gene TRBV12-3 or TRBV12-4 combines with J gene TRBJ1-6; D perhaps matches TRBD1 (5 bases). This CDR3 spans 14 amino acids. V shed 7 bases and J shed 9 bases, with 16 bases lying between them. The CDR3 loop is CASTRGDSRSPLHF. The CDR3 DNA reads as TGTGCCAGCACCAGAGGGGATTCTCGTTCACCCCTCCACTTT.

The chain couples TRBV6-2 or TRBV6-3 to TRBJ1-2, with D unclear. Per germline, CDR1 MNHEY and CDR2 SVGEGT. CDR3 length: 13 residues. V was pared by 0 bases and J by 8 bases, with 10 bases between. This CDR3 is CASSYSSVMGYTF. The CDR3, as DNA: TGTGCCAGCAGTTACTCGTCGGTGATGGGCTACACCTTC.

Only a few counts were recorded for this clonotype. The CDR3 does not close with the conserved phenylalanine or tryptophan, likely indicating a read error. The DNA is left out, because the CDR3 cannot be placed on it with certainty; the CDR3 is given as TCRdb lists it. V is TRBV2 and J is TRBJ1-1; no check of the table's D call, TRBD1, against the DNA was made. The CDR3 sequence runs 14 residues, both termini included. CDR1 is SNHLY and CDR2 is FYNNEI in the germline V gene. The CDR3 loop reads CASSRGGTGDDSGV.

This clonotype occurred many times. The chain links TRBV28 to TRBJ2-4; possibly TRBD1 for D (6 bases). This CDR3 contains 17 residues. CDR1 and CDR2 (germline): MDHEN, SYDVKM. Trimming shortened V by 7 bases and J by 0 bases, and 19 bases separated the two germline ends. The CDR3 is CASNLSGTSLAKNIQYF. CDR3 DNA sequence: TGTGCCAGCAACCTTTCCGGGACATCGCTAGCCAAAAACATTCAGTACTTC.

This clonotype occurred many times. V and J are TRBV7-2 and TRBJ2-3, with a possible D match to TRBD2 (6 bases). Trimming cost V 3 bases and J 4 bases, with 11 bases left between them. The CDR3 has 14 amino acids. Germline V lookup: CDR1 SGHTA, CDR2 FQGNSA. In DNA, the CDR3 is TGTGCCAGCAGCTTGGTGGGCGGGGCAGATACGCAGTATTTT. Encoded protein: CASSLVGGADTQYF.

This clonotype was counted a few times. One end of the junction fails to match germline, which may point to a read error. V usage is TRBV7-3 and J usage is TRBJ2-1, with TRBD2 as a possible D gene (6 bases). This CDR3 comprises 15 residues. The V gene's germline CDR1 is SGHTA and CDR2 FQGTGA. As DNA, the CDR3 is TGTGCCAGCAGCTTAGGTGGTGATAGCGGAGGTGAGCCGTTCTTC. Its translation: CASSLGGDSGGEPFF.

The chain joins TRBV12-3 or TRBV12-4 to TRBJ1-2; D remains unclear. V lost 8 bases to trimming and J lost 0 bases, with 10 bases between them. The CDR3 is 13 amino acids. CDR3 in DNA: TGTGCCAGCGGGGATGCTGCTAACTATGGCTACACCTTC. Protein product: CASGDAANYGYTF.

This clonotype was counted between two and nine times. J is TRBJ2-7 and V is TRBV2; no definite D call. The germline V gene encodes CDR1 SNHLY and CDR2 FYNNEI. CDR3 size: 14 residues. V shed 3 bases and J shed 2 bases, with 11 bases lying between them. CDR3 region: CASSESYGTYEQYF. CDR3 in DNA: TGTGCCAGCAGTGAGTCCTATGGGACCTACGAGCAGTACTTC.

This sequence joins TRBV12-3 or TRBV12-4 and TRBJ2-7; a possible D gene is TRBD1 (5 bases). The CDR3 loop spans 16 amino acids. Between the trimmed V and J ends, which lost 7 bases and 4 bases, there was a span of 23 bases. The CDR3 region has the DNA TGTGCCAGCACCTTTAAATCCGACAGTACTCAATACGAGCAGTACTTC. This translates into CASTFKSDSTQYEQYF.

The chain links TRBV29-1 to TRBJ2-7; D is undetermined. This CDR3 has 11 residues. CDR1 SQVTM and CDR2 ANQGSEA come from the germline V gene. Trimming pared 6 bases from V and 4 bases from J, leaving 10 bases between. CDR3 residues: CSVVTLYEQYF. CDR3 nucleotide sequence: TGCAGCGTGGTGACATTGTACGAGCAGTACTTC.

There are a few counts of this clonotype. The J gene is TRBJ1-1, the V gene TRBV7-9, with 7 positions matching TRBD1. Germline V CDR1 and CDR2: SEHNR, FQNEAQ (reference sequence). This CDR3 has 15 amino acids. V was clipped by 1 base and J by 3 bases; unmatched bases: 5. The CDR3 protein is CASSLGKGGHTEAFF. The DNA for the CDR3 is TGTGCCAGCAGCTTAGGTAAAGGGGGCCACACTGAAGCTTTCTTT.

This clonotype was counted only a few times. This sequence joins TRBV20-1 and TRBJ2-7, with D possibly being TRBD2 (6 bases). CDR1 and CDR2 (germline): DFQATT, SNEGSKA (reference sequence). V lost 3 bases, J lost 4 bases, and 13 bases lay in between. CDR3 size: 13 residues. The CDR3: CSARLPGGYEQYF. In nucleotides, the CDR3 is TGCAGTGCTAGGCTTCCCGGAGGGTACGAGCAGTACTTC.